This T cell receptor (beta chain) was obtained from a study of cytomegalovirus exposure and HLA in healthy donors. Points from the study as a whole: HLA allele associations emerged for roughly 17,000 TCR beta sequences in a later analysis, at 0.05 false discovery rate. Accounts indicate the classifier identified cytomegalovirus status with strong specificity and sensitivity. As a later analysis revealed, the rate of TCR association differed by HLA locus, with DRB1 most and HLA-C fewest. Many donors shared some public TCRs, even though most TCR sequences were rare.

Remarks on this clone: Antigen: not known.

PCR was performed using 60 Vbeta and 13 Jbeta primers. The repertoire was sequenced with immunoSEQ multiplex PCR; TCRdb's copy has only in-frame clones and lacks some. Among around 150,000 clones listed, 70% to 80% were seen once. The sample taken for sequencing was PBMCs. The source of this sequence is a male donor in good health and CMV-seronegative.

The CDR3 region is CASSQTSVAYNEQFF. The CDR3 DNA is TGCGCCAGCAGCCAAACTAGCGTTGCCTACAATGAGCAGTTCTTC. The rearrangement links TRBV4-3 to TRBJ2-1, with 7 nucleotides matching TRBD2. The CDR3 runs 15 residues. With V trimmed by 2 bases and J by 2 bases, 3 bases remained unmatched. The germline V gene encodes CDR1 LGHNA and CDR2 YSLEER.